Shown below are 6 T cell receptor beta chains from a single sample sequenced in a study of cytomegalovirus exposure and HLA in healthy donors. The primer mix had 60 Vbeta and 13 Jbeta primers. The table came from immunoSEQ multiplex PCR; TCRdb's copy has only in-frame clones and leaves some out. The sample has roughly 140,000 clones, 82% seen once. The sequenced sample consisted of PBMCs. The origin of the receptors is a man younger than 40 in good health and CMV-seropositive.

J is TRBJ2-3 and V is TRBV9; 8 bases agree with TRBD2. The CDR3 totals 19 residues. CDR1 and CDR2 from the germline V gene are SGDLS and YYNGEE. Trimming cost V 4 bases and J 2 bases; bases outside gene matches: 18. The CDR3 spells CASSPEVRLLAANTDTQYF. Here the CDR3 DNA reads TGTGCCAGCAGCCCCGAAGTTAGGTTACTAGCGGCAAACACAGATACGCAGTATTTT.

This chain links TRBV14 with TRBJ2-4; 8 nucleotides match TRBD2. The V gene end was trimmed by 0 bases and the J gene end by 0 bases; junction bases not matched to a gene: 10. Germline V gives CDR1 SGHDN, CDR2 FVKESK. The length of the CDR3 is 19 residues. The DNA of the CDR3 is TGTGCCAGCAGCCAAGACGGGCCTCGCGCGGGAGGAGCCAAAAACATTCAGTACTTC. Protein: CASSQDGPRAGGAKNIQYF.

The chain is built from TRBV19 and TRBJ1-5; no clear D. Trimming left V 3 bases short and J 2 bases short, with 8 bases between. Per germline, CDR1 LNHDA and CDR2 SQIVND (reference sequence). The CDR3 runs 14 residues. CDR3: CASSIGSGNQPQHF. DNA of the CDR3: TGTGCCAGTAGTATCGGTTCTGGCAATCAGCCCCAGCATTTT.

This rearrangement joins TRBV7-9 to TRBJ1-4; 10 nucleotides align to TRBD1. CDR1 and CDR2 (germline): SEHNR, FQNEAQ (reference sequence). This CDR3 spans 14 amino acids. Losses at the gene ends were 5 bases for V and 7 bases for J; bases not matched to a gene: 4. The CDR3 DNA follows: TGTGCCAGCAGCCCGGGACAGGGGACTGAAAAACTGTTTTTT. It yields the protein CASSPGQGTEKLFF.

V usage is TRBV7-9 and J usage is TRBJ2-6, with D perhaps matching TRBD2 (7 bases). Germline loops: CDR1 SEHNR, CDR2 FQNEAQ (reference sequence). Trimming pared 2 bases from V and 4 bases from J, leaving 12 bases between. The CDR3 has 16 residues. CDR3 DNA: TGTGCCAGCAGCTTAAGGGGGGGATTGGGGGCCAACGTCCTGACTTTC. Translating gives CASSLRGGLGANVLTF.

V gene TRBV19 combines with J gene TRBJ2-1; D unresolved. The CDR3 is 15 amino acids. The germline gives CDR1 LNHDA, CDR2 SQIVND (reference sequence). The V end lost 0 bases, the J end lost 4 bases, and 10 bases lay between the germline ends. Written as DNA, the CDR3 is TGTGCCAGTAGTATAGACTCATCTATATACAATGAGCAGTTCTTC. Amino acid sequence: CASSIDSSIYNEQFF.